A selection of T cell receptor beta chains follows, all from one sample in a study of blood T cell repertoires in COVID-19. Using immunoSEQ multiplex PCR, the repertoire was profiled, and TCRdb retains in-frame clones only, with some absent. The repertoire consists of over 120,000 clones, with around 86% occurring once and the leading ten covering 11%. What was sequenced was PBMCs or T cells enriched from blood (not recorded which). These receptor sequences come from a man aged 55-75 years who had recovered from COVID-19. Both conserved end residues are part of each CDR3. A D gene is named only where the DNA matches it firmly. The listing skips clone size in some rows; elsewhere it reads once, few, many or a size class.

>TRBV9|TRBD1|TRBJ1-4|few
TGTGCCAGCAGCCTAACGGACAGGGGTGAAAAACTGTTTTTT
CASSLTDRGEKLFF
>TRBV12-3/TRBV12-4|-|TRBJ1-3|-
TGTGCCAGCAGTCCGTCACATGGAAACACCATATATTTT
CASSPSHGNTIYF
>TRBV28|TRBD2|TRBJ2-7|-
TGTGCCAGCAGTTTCCAGCGGGAGGCGGGGGAATACGAGCAGTACTTC
CASSFQREAGEYEQYF
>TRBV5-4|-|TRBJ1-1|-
TGTGCCAGCAGCGCGAAGACCCCGGGAGGCACTGAAGCTTTCTTT
CASSAKTPGGTEAFF
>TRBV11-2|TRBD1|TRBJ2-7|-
TGTGCCAGCAGCCTGGGACAGAATATAAACTACGAGCAGTACTTC
CASSLGQNINYEQYF
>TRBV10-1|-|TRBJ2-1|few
TGCGCCAGCAGTGAGTCGGGTCTGTGGGAGACCCACAATGAGCAGTTCTTC
CASSESGLWETHNEQFF
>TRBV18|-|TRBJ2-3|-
TGTGCCAGCTCACCGGGAGCGGCAGATACGCAGTATTTT
CASSPGAADTQYF
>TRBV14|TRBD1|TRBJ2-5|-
TGTGCCAGCAGCCGGACAGGATTGGAGACCCAGTACTTC
CASSRTGLETQYF
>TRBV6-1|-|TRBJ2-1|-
TGTGCCAGCAGTGAGCGTCCTGAGCAGTTCTTC
CASSERPEQFF
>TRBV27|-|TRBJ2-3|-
TGTGCCAGCAGTGACGGAGGGCCAAATACGCAGTATTTT
CASSDGGPNTQYF
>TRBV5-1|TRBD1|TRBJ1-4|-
TGCGCCAGCAGCTTGGGGGCCGGGACAGGGTCTAGAAAACTGTTTTTT
CASSLGAGTGSRKLFF
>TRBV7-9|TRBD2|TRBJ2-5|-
TGTGCCAGCAGCCCCCTAGCGGGACGCGAGACCCAGTACTTC
CASSPLAGRETQYF
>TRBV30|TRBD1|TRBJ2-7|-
TGTGCCTGGAGGCGGGACAGGGCCTCCGAGCAGTACTTC
CAWRRDRASEQYF
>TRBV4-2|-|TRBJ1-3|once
TGTGCCAGCAGCCAAGAGAGTCTCCAGGGCACTGGAAACACCATATATTTT
CASSQESLQGTGNTIYF
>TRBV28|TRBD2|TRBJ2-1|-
TGTGCCAGCAGTCGCCGCGGGGGGGCCACCTACAATGAGCAGTTCTTC
CASSRRGGATYNEQFF
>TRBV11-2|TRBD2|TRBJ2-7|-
TGTGCCAGCAGCCGTCCCCGAACGTTGCGGGAGGGAATATTAGAGCAGTACTTC
CASSRPRTLREGILEQYF
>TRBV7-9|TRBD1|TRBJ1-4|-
TGTGCCAGCAGCCAGGGGGGAGTTGGGGAAAAACTGTTTTTT
CASSQGGVGEKLFF
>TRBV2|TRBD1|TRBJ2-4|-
TGTGCCAGCAGACCCGGGACAGGGGGTTACATTCAGTACTTC
CASRPGTGGYIQYF
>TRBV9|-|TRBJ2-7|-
TGTGCCAGCAGCGTAGGTCAGGCGAGCGAGCAGTACTTC
CASSVGQASEQYF
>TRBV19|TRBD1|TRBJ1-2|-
TGTGCCAGTAGTCCGCGGGACAGGGAGTTGGTCGGCTACACCTTC
CASSPRDRELVGYTF
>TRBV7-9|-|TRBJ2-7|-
TGTGCCGGAGAGCGCAATCGGGACGAGCAGTACTTC
CAGERNRDEQYF
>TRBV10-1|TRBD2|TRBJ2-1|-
TGCGCCAGCAGTGAGTCACTAGCGGGAAAGAATGAGCAGTTCTTC
CASSESLAGKNEQFF
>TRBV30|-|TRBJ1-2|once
TGTGCCGGTGGCAGGCCGGACTATGGCTACACCTTC
CAGGRPDYGYTF
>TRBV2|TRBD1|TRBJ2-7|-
TGTGCCAGCAGTGGACAGGGGGGACCCTACGAGCAGTACTTC
CASSGQGGPYEQYF
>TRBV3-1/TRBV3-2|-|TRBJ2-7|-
TGTGCCAGCAGCCAGGGCACGGGGGGCGGACTCTACGAGCAGTACTTC
CASSQGTGGGLYEQYF
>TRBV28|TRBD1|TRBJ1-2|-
TGTGCCAGCAGTCCGTCGGGACAGCAATATGGCTACACCTTC
CASSPSGQQYGYTF
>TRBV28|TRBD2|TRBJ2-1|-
TGTGCCAGCAGACCCTTACTAGCGTCCCCCTCCAGCTCCTACAATGAGCAGTTCTTC
CASRPLLASPSSSYNEQFF
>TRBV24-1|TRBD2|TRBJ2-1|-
TGTGCCACCAGTGACTCTAGCGGGGGAGATTACAATGAGCAGTTCTTC
CATSDSSGGDYNEQFF
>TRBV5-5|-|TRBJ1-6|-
TGTGCCAGCAGCACCGACGGAGGCACCCATTCACCCCTCCACTTT
CASSTDGGTHSPLHF
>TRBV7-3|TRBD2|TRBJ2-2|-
TGTGCCAGCAGTTTGACTAGCGGGAGTCACGGGGAGCTGTTTTTT
CASSLTSGSHGELFF
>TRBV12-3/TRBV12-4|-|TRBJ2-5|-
TGTGCCAGCAGTTTAAATCGAGGGGAGACCCAGTACTTC
CASSLNRGETQYF
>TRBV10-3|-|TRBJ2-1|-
TGTGCCAGCAATGGGGGAGGATCCTACAATGAGCAGTTCTTC
CASNGGGSYNEQFF
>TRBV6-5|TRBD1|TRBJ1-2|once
TGTGCCAGCAGCCCCGGGACAGGGGGAGGCTACACCTTC
CASSPGTGGGYTF
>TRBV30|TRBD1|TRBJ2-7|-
TGTGCCTGGAGCCTCCGGGACAGGGGGCTTCTCGAGCAGTACTTC
CAWSLRDRGLLEQYF
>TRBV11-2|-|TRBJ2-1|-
TGTGCCAGCAGCTTCGGCAGGGCTGGTGAGCAGTTCTTC
CASSFGRAGEQFF
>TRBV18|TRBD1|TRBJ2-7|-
TGTGCCAGCTCTCTCCGGGACAGGGGGCTCGGCGAGCAGTACTTC
CASSLRDRGLGEQYF
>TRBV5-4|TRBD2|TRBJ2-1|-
TGTGCCAGCAGCTTGGCGACTAGCGGGAATTACAATGAGCAGTTCTTC
CASSLATSGNYNEQFF
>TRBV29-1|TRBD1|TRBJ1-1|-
TGCAGCGTTGAAGACCCCGGGACAGGGGCTTTCTTT
CSVEDPGTGAFF
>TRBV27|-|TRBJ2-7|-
TGTGCCAGCAGTTTGGGGGCGGGCATACCCTACGAGCAGTACTTC
CASSLGAGIPYEQYF
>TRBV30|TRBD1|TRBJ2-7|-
TGTGCCTGGAGTGTGAAGGGGGCCATTAACGAGCAGTACTTC
CAWSVKGAINEQYF
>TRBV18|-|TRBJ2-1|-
TGTGCCAGCTCACCAAACAGTAACCACCATGAGCAGTTCTTC
CASSPNSNHHEQFF
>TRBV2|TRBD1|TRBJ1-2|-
TGTGCCAGCAGCAAAGGGGGCGTTGACCCCTATGGCTACACCTTC
CASSKGGVDPYGYTF